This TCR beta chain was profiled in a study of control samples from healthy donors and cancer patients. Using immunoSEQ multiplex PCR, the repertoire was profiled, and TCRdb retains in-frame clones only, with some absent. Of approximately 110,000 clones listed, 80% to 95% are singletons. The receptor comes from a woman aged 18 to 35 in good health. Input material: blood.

The CDR3 bases are TGTGCCAGCAGTCCCCTGGCAGGGGTCATGAACACTGAAGCTTTCTTT. Translation: CASSPLAGVMNTEAFF. The chain has TRBV27 and TRBJ1-1; a possible D gene is TRBD1 (6 bases). The CDR3 covers 16 residues. V was clipped by 5 bases and J by 0 bases, with 16 bases between them. Per germline, CDR1 MNHEY and CDR2 SMNVEV (reference sequence).